These 13 T cell receptor beta chains originate from one sample sequenced in a study of vaccination effects on CD4 cells after COVID-19. Antigen-specific CD4+ T cells were expanded (with viral peptide pools) by the ViraFEST assay ahead of sequencing. Culture proceeded for approximately 10 days, and CD4+ T cells were then isolated. The person had PCR-confirmed SARS-CoV-2 infection between March and December 2020. It was two doses of either the BNT162b2 or mRNA-1273 vaccine that participants received. The table came from immunoSEQ multiplex PCR; TCRdb's copy has only in-frame clones and leaves some out. The table has more than 15,000 clones, around three quarters seen once. Their specific antigens are unknown. The sequenced sample was CD4+ T cells from PBMCs cultured with SARS-CoV-2 spike peptides, obtained after COVID-19 vaccination. These TCRs come from a human donor who had a prior SARS-CoV-2 infection.

The chain is built from TRBV7-4 and TRBJ2-2; 11 nucleotides agree with TRBD2. The CDR3 is 17 amino acids. Trimming cost V 1 base and J 6 bases; bases outside gene matches: 7. Looked up from germline, CDR1 is SGHVT and CDR2 is SQSDAQ. The CDR3, as DNA: TGTGCCAGCAGCTTAGTTAATAGCGGGAGGGCCGCCGGGGAGCTGTTTTTT. Encoded protein: CASSLVNSGRAAGELFF.

This chain uses TRBV19 with TRBJ1-6; perhaps TRBD1 as D (5 bases). The CDR3 has 15 amino acids. Per the germline V gene, CDR1 is LNHDA and CDR2 is SQIVND (reference sequence). V gave up 5 bases and J gave up 10 bases, with 18 bases separating them. The CDR3 DNA sequence: TGTGCCAGTAGTTTCGCCAGGGTGTCGGGATCACCCCTCCACTTT. Translating it yields CASSFARVSGSPLHF.

V gene TRBV9 combines with J gene TRBJ2-1; possible D gene TRBD2, 6 bases. In germline, CDR1 is SGDLS, CDR2 YYNGEE. Trimming shortened V by 0 bases and J by 12 bases, and 13 bases separated the two germline ends. The CDR3 contains 13 residues. Here the CDR3 DNA reads TGTGCCAGCAGCGTAGCCCCTGGGACTTCGCAGTTCTTC. It yields the protein CASSVAPGTSQFF.

The count of this clone is one. The CDR3 reads CASTSAGGHGEQYF. The CDR3 DNA follows: TGTGCCAGCACGTCAGCGGGGGGGCACGGCGAGCAGTACTTC. This chain links TRBV7-9 with TRBJ2-7; 10 bases are shared with TRBD2. CDR1 and CDR2 (germline): SEHNR, FQNEAQ (reference sequence). The CDR3 has 14 residues. Germline trimming cut 7 bases from V and 6 bases from J; bases unmatched to any gene: 9.

The chain is built from TRBV27 and TRBJ2-1, with a weak D call TRBD2 (7 bases). CDR1 is MNHEY and CDR2 is SMNVEV in the germline V gene (reference sequence). V lost 3 bases and J lost 8, with 20 bases in between. The CDR3 consists of 16 residues. The CDR3 nucleotides read TGTGCCAGCAGTTTCGACTGGCGAAGGGGGGGGGATGAGCAGTTCTTC. The encoded protein is CASSFDWRRGGDEQFF.

This sequence joins TRBV5-4 and TRBJ2-7; 9 bases are shared with TRBD1. Germline V gene sequence: CDR1 SGHNT, CDR2 YYREEE (reference sequence). The CDR3 is 16 residues long. Trimming removed 0 bases from V and 6 bases from J; junction bases left unmatched: 10. The CDR3 loop is CASSLGTGGSPSEQYF. The CDR3 nucleotides read TGTGCCAGCAGCTTGGGAACAGGGGGCTCTCCCTCCGAGCAGTACTTC.

This clone appeared once. This sequence joins TRBV6-6 and TRBJ1-1, with 7 bases identical to TRBD1. After removal of 3 bases from V and 4 bases from J, the junction contained 8 bases not matched to a gene. This CDR3 has 15 amino acids. In germline, CDR1 is MNHNY, CDR2 SVGAGI (reference sequence). The CDR3 reads CASSYKGGPGTEAFF. As DNA, the CDR3 is TGTGCCAGCAGTTATAAAGGGGGCCCTGGCACTGAAGCTTTCTTT.

The chain joins TRBV7-3 to TRBJ2-1, with D perhaps TRBD1 (8 bases). The CDR3 runs 13 residues. The V end lost 4 bases, the J end lost 9 bases, and 13 bases lay between the germline ends. Per germline, CDR1 SGHTA and CDR2 FQGTGA. CDR3 in amino acids: CASSSTGGGEQFF. In DNA, the CDR3 is TGTGCCAGCAGCTCCACAGGGGGGGGTGAGCAGTTCTTC. Drawing the rest from reference TRBV7-3 and TRBJ2-1, the complete variable domain is GAGVSQTPSNKVTEKGKYVELRCDPISGHTALYWYRQSLGQGPEFLIYFQGTGAADDSGLPNDRFFAVRPEGSVSTLKIQRTERGDSAVYLCASSSTGGGEQFFGPGTRLTVL.

The rearrangement joins TRBV27 to TRBJ1-2, with D unclear. V was cut by 3 bases and J by 5 bases, with 10 bases left in between. CDR3 length: 13 residues. Per the germline V gene, CDR1 is MNHEY and CDR2 is SMNVEV (reference sequence). Here the CDR3 reads CASSFVGAYGYTF. The CDR3 DNA sequence: TGTGCCAGCAGTTTCGTGGGAGCGTATGGCTACACCTTC.

This clone occurred a few times. This chain joins TRBV20-1 and TRBJ2-1; D may be TRBD2 (6 bases). V was pared by 3 bases and J by 12 bases, with 12 bases between. The CDR3 is 11 amino acids. Looked up from germline, CDR1 is DFQATT and CDR2 is SNEGSKA (reference sequence). The CDR3 spells CSASNPAGQFF. Written as DNA, the CDR3 is TGCAGTGCTAGCAATCCAGCGGGGCAGTTCTTC.

The DNA for the CDR3 is TGTGCCAGCAGCTTTACGGTTTCCTCTGGGGCCAACGTCCTGACTTTC. This gives the protein CASSFTVSSGANVLTF. The V and J genes are TRBV11-1 and TRBJ2-6; D gene unclear. This CDR3 contains 16 residues. V was pared by 3 bases and J by 0 bases, with 9 bases between. Germline CDR1 reads SGHAT; CDR2 reads FQDESV (reference sequence).

V gene TRBV7-2 combines with J gene TRBJ2-3; D remains unclear. This CDR3 is 12 amino acids long. The germline V gene encodes CDR1 SGHTA and CDR2 FQGNSA. V was trimmed by 4 bases and J by 8 bases, leaving 10 bases between them. CDR3 amino acids: CASSSNTGTQYF. CDR3 in DNA: TGTGCCAGCAGCTCCAATACCGGTACGCAGTATTTT. Complete variable domain (other parts from reference TRBV7-2 and TRBJ2-3): GAGVSQSPSNKVTEKGKDVELRCDPISGHTALYWYRQSLGQGLEFLIYFQGNSAPDKSGLPSDRFSAERTGGSVSTLTIQRTQQEDSAVYLCASSSNTGTQYFGPGTRLTVL.

The chain uses TRBV7-8 and TRBJ2-7; D might be TRBD1 (6 bases). V lost 7 bases and J 2 bases, leaving 15 bases between the germline ends. The CDR3 covers 14 residues. Germline V gene lookup returns CDR1 SGHVS and CDR2 FQNEAQ. Here the CDR3 reads CASTIDRFAYEQYF. CDR3 nucleotide sequence: TGTGCCAGCACCATCGACAGGTTTGCCTACGAGCAGTACTTC.